This TCR beta chain emerged from a study of blood T cell repertoires in COVID-19. Across the study: The origin of the acute and convalescent COVID-19 samples was the United States, Italy and Spain.

V lost 4 bases to trimming and J lost 4 bases, with 19 bases between them. The CDR3 extends over 16 amino acids. Germline V gives CDR1 LGHNA, CDR2 YSLEER. Per the original methods: Amplifying reference gene primers gave estimates of nucleated cell counts. The protocol was immunoSEQ multiplex PCR, while the TCRdb copy is restricted to in-frame clones and leaves out a portion. V, J and clone size were drawn from that table, and D and trimming were deduced from the DNA. The table shows 150,000 or so clones, with roughly 80% occurring only once. The receptor was derived from a woman in her seventies with acute or convalescent COVID-19. Source material: peripheral blood. The gene calls are TRBV4-3 and TRBJ1-1; D perhaps matches TRBD1 (5 bases). Here the CDR3 DNA reads TGCGCCAGCAGCCGCAGGGCGTACTACATCGGCACTGAAGCTTTCTTT. As protein: CASSRRAYYIGTEAFF.